This entry describes one TCR beta chain. Its antigen is undetermined. This CDR3 spans 16 amino acids. From germline, CDR1 is MGHRA and CDR2 YSYEKL. Deletions cut 10 bases from V and 0 bases from J, with 16 bases between. Total RNA and DNA came together from around 20-30 mg of bulk tissue without cell sorting. Sampling of every tumor involved five separate regions. These included the tumor centre. Total RNA (around 500 ng) served as template for TCR beta cDNA synthesis primed by a constant-region primer. It was through three nested multiplex PCR rounds of slightly modified ARM-PCR that TCR beta libraries arose. Use of TRBV1-TRBV30 forward primers with a C-beta reverse primer characterized the first two PCR rounds, which lasted about 10 cycles each. TCRdb analysed the multiplex PCR reads with MiXCR anew, one entry per CDR3 protein. The table shows more than 85,000 distinct CDR3 sequences, with about four fifths occurring only once.

The data stem from a study of tumor-infiltrating lymphocytes in primary liver carcinoma. Notes on the study in general: With p = 0.039, the top-250-clone fraction in tumors significantly exceeded that in blood. Reduced overlap was seen in tumor-adjacent and tumor-blood pairs versus tumor region pairs.

The source is a man aged 35-49 years with primary liver carcinoma and hepatitis B virus infection. The sequencing sample was made of liver tumor tissue from sampling region 3. Subset meaning: tumor region T3, left-lateral pole. V usage is TRBV4-1 and J usage is TRBJ1-6; D call uncertain. The CDR3 sequence: CAIIQEQSSYNSPLHF. CDR3 in DNA: TGCGCCATCATCCAAGAACAGAGCTCCTATAATTCACCCCTCCACTTT.